This T cell receptor (beta chain) emerged from a study of identical twins. The study, taken as a whole, reports: Weaker excess sharing between twins was seen in beta out-of-frame sequences. There were fewer insertions in abundant cord blood beta clonotypes, but memory repertoires showed no such pattern.

TCRdb reprocessed the 5' RACE reads with MiXCR, giving one entry per CDR3 protein. This table holds approximately 220,000 distinct CDR3 sequences, approximately 9% found once. The ends were cut back, 7 bases at V and 3 bases at J, with 15 bases in the middle. The CDR3 length is 14 residues. Looked up from germline, CDR1 is MNHNS and CDR2 is SASEGT. This clonotype has just one count. What it binds is not known. Sequencing was carried out using memory (CD45RO+) T cells sorted from blood. The chain has TRBV6-1 and TRBJ1-1; tentatively, D is TRBD1 (5 bases). The clonotype originates from a young woman in good health. For the CDR3, the DNA is TGTGCCAGCATGAATAGGGGATTCTACACTGAAGCTTTCTTT. Amino acid sequence: CASMNRGFYTEAFF.